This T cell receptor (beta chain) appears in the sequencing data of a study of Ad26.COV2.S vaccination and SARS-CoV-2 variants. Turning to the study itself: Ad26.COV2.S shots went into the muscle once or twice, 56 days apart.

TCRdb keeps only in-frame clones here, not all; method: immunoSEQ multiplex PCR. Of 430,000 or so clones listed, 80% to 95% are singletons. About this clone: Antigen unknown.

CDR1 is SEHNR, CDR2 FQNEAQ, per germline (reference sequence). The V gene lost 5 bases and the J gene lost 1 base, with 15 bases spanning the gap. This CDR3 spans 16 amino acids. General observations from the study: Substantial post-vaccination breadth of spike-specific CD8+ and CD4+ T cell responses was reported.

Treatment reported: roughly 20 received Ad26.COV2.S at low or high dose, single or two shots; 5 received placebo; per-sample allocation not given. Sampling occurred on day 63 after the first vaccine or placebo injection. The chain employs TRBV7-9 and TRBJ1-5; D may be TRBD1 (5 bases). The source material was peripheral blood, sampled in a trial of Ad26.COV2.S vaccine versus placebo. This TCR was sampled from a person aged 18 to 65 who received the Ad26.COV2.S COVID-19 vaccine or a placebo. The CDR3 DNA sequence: TGTGCCAGCAGCGGTCGGGACGCCGGGAGCAATCAGCCCCAGCATTTT. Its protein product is CASSGRDAGSNQPQHF.